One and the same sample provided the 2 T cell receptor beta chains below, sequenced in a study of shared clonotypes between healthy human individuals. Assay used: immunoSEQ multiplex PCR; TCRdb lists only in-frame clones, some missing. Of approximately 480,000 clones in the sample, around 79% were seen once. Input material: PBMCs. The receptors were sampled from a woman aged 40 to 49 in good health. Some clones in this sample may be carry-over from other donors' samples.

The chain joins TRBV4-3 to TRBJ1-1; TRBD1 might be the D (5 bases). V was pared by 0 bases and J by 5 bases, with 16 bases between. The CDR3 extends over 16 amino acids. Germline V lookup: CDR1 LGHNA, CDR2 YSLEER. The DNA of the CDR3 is TGCGCCAGCAGCCAAGAGGGGTTCGGGACCTGGACTGAAGCTTTCTTT. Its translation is CASSQEGFGTWTEAFF.

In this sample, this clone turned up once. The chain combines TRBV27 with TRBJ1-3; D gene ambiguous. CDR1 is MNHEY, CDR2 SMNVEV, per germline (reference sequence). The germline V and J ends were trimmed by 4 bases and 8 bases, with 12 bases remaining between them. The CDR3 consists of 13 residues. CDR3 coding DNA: TGTGCCAGCAGTTCCCCTCATTTAGACACCATATATTTT. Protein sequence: CASSSPHLDTIYF.